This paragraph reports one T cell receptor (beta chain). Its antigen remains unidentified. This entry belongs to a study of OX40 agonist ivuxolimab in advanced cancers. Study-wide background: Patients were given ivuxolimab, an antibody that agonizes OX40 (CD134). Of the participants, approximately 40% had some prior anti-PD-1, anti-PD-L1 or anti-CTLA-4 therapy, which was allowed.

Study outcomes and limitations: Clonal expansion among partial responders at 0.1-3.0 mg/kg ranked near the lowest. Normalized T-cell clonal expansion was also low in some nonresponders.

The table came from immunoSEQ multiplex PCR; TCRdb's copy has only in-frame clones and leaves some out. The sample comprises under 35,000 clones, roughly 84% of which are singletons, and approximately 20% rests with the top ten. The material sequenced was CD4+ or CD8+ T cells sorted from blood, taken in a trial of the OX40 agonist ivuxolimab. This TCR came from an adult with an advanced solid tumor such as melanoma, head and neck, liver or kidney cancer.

This chain's CDR3 is CATSEGGDRIAYTF. CDR3 bases: TGTGCCACCAGCGAGGGGGGCGACAGGATTGCCTACACCTTC. The chain uses TRBV15 and TRBJ1-2; the D gene is possibly TRBD1 (6 bases). CDR1 is LNHNV, CDR2 YYDKDF, per germline (reference sequence). V was pared by 5 bases and J by 10 bases, with 20 bases between. The CDR3 has 14 amino acids.